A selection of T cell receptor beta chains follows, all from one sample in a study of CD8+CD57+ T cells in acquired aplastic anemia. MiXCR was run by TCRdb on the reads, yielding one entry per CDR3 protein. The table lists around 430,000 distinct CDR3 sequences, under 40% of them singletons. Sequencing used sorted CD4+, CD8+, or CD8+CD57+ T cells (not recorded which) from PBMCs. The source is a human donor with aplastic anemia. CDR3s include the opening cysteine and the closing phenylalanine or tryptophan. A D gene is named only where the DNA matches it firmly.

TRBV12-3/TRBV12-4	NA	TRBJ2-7	CASRGETSSYEQYF
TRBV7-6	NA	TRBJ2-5	CASSPSSLRGRETQYF
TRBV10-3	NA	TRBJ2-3	CAISSGSSTDTQYF
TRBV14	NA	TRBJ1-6	CASSLLRSNSPLHF
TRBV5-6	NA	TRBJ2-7	CASSPTLFLEEQYF
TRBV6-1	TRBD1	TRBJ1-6	CASRFGTVYNSPLHF
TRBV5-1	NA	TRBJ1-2	CASRGTTGWGYTF
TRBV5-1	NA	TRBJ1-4	CASSPGWNPGSEKLFF
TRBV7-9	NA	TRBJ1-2	CASVAAELHGYTF
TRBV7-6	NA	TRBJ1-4	CASSFDAYITGRGSEKLFF
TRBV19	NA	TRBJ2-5	CASSIGGSETQYF
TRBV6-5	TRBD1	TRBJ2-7	CASSYGWDRDYEQYF
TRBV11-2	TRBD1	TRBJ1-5	CASSYAGQGVSIPNQPQHF
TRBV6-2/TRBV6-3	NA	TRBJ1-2	CASRPDGLPSIIYGYTF
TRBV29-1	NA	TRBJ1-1	CSALREFNTEAFF
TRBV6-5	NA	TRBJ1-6	CASSYNRGYNSPLHF
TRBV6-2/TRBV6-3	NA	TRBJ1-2	CASRSEGYTF
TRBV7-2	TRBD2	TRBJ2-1	CASSLALAGVDNEQFF
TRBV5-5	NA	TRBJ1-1	CASSPLKQNTEAFF
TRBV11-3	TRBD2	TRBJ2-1	CASSQAGDEQFF
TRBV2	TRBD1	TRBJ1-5	CASSRTGVGNQPQHF
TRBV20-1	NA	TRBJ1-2	CSAFYRDIRNRGTTF
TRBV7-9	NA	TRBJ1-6	CASQNGVNNSPLHF
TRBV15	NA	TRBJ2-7	CATSRADYLYEQYF
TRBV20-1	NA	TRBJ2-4	CSATRDENIQYF
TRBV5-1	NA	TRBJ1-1	CASTQDSSEAFF
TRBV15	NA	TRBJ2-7	CATSKRNSYEQYF
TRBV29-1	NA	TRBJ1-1	CSCGTENTEAFF
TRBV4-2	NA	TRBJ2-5	CASSQMTSSETQYF
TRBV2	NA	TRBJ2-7	CASSRTVTYEQYF
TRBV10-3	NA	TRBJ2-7	CAAQEGPYEQYF